Listed below are T cell receptor beta chains from one sample, sequenced in a study of ipilimumab plus nivolumab after autologous stem cell transplantation. Assay used: immunoSEQ multiplex PCR; TCRdb lists only in-frame clones, some missing. The data contain 15,000 or so clones, about 80% of them singletons. The specimen was PBMCs, collected in a trial of ipilimumab plus nivolumab as post-transplant consolidation. These receptors all stem from a male donor with diffuse large B-cell lymphoma. Both conserved end residues are part of each CDR3. Not every row has a clone size; where given, it reads once, few, many or a size class.

V,size,CDR3
TRBV20-1,.,CSAVPRHEQFF
TRBV7-9,.,CASSPHKDRAYYNEQFF
TRBV9,.,CASKPDGEPTGELFF
TRBV5-1,.,CASSLEGRVDTGELFF
TRBV9,.,CASSAGTSGGLQETQYF
TRBV29-1,.,CSVDGGGDTQYF
TRBV19,few,CASSPTGGLHNEQFF
TRBV2,.,CASGGALTETQYF
TRBV6-1,.,CASSGEAYEQYF
TRBV5-1,.,CASSLDQPGANVLTF
TRBV27,.,CASSRQGAEKLFF
TRBV13,.,CASSSGLAGTDTQYF
TRBV6-6,.,CASRDREFNGYTF
TRBV19,.,CASSKKGTASYEQYF